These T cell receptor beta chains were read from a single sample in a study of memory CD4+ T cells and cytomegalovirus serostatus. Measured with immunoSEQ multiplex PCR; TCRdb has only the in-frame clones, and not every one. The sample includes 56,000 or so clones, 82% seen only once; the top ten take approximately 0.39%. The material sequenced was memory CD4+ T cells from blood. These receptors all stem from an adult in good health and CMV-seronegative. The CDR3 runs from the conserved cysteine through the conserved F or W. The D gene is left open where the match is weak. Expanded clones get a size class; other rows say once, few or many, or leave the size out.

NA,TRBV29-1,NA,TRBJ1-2,TGCAGCGTTGGACTGGGTTTTGGCTACACCTTC,CSVGLGFGYTF
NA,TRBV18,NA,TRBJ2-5,TGTGCCAGCTCACCTGATCGAACCCCAGGGACCCAGTACTTC,CASSPDRTPGTQYF
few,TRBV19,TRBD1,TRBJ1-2,TGTGCCAGTAGTATAGTCGGACAGGGAAACCAAGGCTACACCTTC,CASSIVGQGNQGYTF
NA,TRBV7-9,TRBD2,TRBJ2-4,TGTGCCAGCAGCCCCCCGGGACTAGCGGAACTAGCCAAAAACATTCAGTACTTC,CASSPPGLAELAKNIQYF
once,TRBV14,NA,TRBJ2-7,TGTGCCAGCAGCCTAGGACCACCTTACGAGCAGTACTTC,CASSLGPPYEQYF
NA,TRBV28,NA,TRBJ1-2,TGTGCCAGCAGTCGGGGACTCTATGGCTACACCTTC,CASSRGLYGYTF
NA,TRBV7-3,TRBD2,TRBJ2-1,TGTGCCAGCAGCCGACGGGCTAGCGGGCCTTACAATGAGCAGTTCTTC,CASSRRASGPYNEQFF
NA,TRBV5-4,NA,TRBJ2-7,TGTGCCAGCAGCTTAGGGGGTCACGCCTCCTACGAGCAGTACTTC,CASSLGGHASYEQYF
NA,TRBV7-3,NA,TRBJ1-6,TGTGCCAGCAGCTTGAGGGCTGGTCGGGTATCACCCCTCCACTTT,CASSLRAGRVSPLHF
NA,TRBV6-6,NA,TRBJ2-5,TGTGCCAGCAGTTACTCACAGGGAGAAGAGACCCAGTACTTC,CASSYSQGEETQYF
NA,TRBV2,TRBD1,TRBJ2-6,TGTGCCAGCTGGGGACAGGGGGCGGAAGGGGCCAACGTCCTGACTTTC,CASWGQGAEGANVLTF
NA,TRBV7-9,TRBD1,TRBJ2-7,TGTGCCAGCAGCCTCGAAGAGACAGGGAGCTTCTACGAGCAGTACTTC,CASSLEETGSFYEQYF
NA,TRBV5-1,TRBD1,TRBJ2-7,TGCGCCAGCAGCGAGGGGACAGGTAGAACCTACGAGCAGTACTTC,CASSEGTGRTYEQYF
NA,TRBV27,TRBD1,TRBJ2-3,TGTGCCAGCGGACAGGGAAGAACAGATACGCAGTATTTT,CASGQGRTDTQYF
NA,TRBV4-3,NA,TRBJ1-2,TGCGCCAGCAGCTCATCCGGATCCGACCTGCGCGGCTACACCTTC,CASSSSGSDLRGYTF
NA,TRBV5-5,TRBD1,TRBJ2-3,TGTGCCAGCAGCTTCCAGGGGGTTCAACTCACAGATACGCAGTATTTT,CASSFQGVQLTDTQYF
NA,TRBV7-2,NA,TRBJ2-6,TGTGCCAGCAGCTCCAGGGCATCTGGGGCCAACGTCCTGACTTTC,CASSSRASGANVLTF
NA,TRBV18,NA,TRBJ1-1,TGTGCCAGCTCACCACCGGTCCGCACTGAAGCTTTCTTT,CASSPPVRTEAFF
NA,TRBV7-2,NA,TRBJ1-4,TGTGCCAGCAGCCCCCGGGGCCCGAATGAAAAACTGTTTTTT,CASSPRGPNEKLFF
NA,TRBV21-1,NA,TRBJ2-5,TGTGCCAGCAGCCAAACCCTAAAGGGCGTCGGGAGGGAGACCCAGTACTTC,CASSQTLKGVGRETQYF
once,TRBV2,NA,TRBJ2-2,TGTGCCAGCAGTGACTACGCGAACACCGGGGAGCTGTTTTTT,CASSDYANTGELFF
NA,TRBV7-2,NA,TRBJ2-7,TGTGCCAGCAGGGGGGGACCAGGGGCTTACGAGCAGTACTTC,CASRGGPGAYEQYF
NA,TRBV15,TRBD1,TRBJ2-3,TGTGCCACCAGCAGGGGACAGAGTAGCACAGATACGCAGTATTTT,CATSRGQSSTDTQYF
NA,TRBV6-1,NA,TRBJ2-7,TGTGCCAGCAACCGGGGAGGCAACTACGAGCAGTACTTC,CASNRGGNYEQYF
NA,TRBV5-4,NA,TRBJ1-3,TGTGCCAGCAGTTTAGAACCGGGACGGGACTCTGGAAACACCATATATTTT,CASSLEPGRDSGNTIYF
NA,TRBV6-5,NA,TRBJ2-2,TGTGCCAGCAGTAGACGCGGGGAGCTGTTTTTT,CASSRRGELFF